A single sample is the source of the 5 T cell receptor beta chains below, sequenced in a study of OX40 agonist ivuxolimab in advanced cancers. Clones were sequenced by immunoSEQ multiplex PCR, and TCRdb holds only the in-frame ones, with some missing. This table holds under 200,000 clones, roughly 92% found once. Sequenced material: CD4+ or CD8+ T cells sorted from blood, taken in a trial of the OX40 agonist ivuxolimab. These receptor sequences come from an adult with an advanced solid tumor such as melanoma, head and neck, liver or kidney cancer.

The rearrangement links TRBV9 to TRBJ2-3; 7 bases are a match to TRBD2. Germline V gene lookup returns CDR1 SGDLS and CDR2 YYNGEE. V shed 10 bases, J shed 2 bases, and the junction held 4 bases outside the gene matches. The CDR3 consists of 12 residues. CDR3: CASGRVTDTQYF. CDR3 coding DNA: TGTGCCTCGGGGAGGGTCACAGATACGCAGTATTTT.

This clone appeared a few times. The chain has TRBV14 and TRBJ2-3, with 12 positions matching TRBD2. Germline assignment: CDR1 SGHDN and CDR2 FVKESK. The CDR3 length is 16 residues. V gave up 4 bases and J gave up 2 bases; unmatched junction bases: 4. The CDR3 nucleotides are TGTGCCAGCAGCCTAGGACTAGCGGGGTTCACAGATACGCAGTATTTT. This gives the protein CASSLGLAGFTDTQYF.

In this sample, this clone turned up once. J is TRBJ2-3 and V is TRBV9, with D perhaps TRBD2 (5 bases). V gave up 0 bases and J gave up 0 bases, with 14 bases separating them. Germline CDR1 SGDLS, CDR2 YYNGEE. The CDR3 length is 17 residues. For the CDR3, the DNA is TGTGCCAGCAGCGTAGTACCTAGCTTTTCTAGCACAGATACGCAGTATTTT. Protein: CASSVVPSFSSTDTQYF. The entire variable domain, with the rest obtained from reference TRBV9 and TRBJ2-3, is as follows: DSGVTQTPKHLITATGQRVTLRCSPRSGDLSVYWYQQSLDQGLQFLIQYYNGEERAKGNILERFSAQQFPDLHSELNLSSLELGDSALYFCASSVVPSFSSTDTQYFGPGTRLTVL.

The CDR3 here is CATKDWAMNTEAFF. DNA of the CDR3: TGTGCCACCAAGGACTGGGCCATGAACACTGAAGCTTTCTTT. The chain joins TRBV19 to TRBJ1-1, with D unresolved. The V gene's germline CDR1 is LNHDA and CDR2 SQIVND (reference sequence). V lost 10 bases, J lost 0 bases, and 15 bases lay in between. This CDR3 spans 14 amino acids.

The chain employs TRBV6-6 and TRBJ2-2; 9 bases map to TRBD1. This CDR3 contains 16 residues. The ends lost 6 bases at V and 0 bases at J; junction bases unmatched: 5. CDR1 is MNHNY, CDR2 SVGAGI, per germline (reference sequence). CDR3 sequence: CASSQGQGANTGELFF. The CDR3 region has the DNA TGTGCCAGCAGCCAGGGACAGGGCGCGAACACCGGGGAGCTGTTTTTT.